Below, 24 T cell receptor beta chains from the same sample are listed, as sequenced in a study of OX40 agonist ivuxolimab in advanced cancers. This table comes from immunoSEQ multiplex PCR, and its TCRdb copy is limited to in-frame clones, with some not included. The table has 100,000 to 150,000 clones, 80% to 95% seen once. The material was CD4+ or CD8+ T cells sorted from blood, obtained in a trial of the OX40 agonist ivuxolimab. The receptors derive from an adult with an advanced solid tumor such as melanoma, head and neck, liver or kidney cancer.

The chain links TRBV18 to TRBJ2-1; D not certain. Germline V gene data show CDR1 as KGHSH and CDR2 as LQKENI. V dropped 0 bases and J dropped 9 bases, with 12 bases sitting between them. The CDR3 totals 14 residues. The DNA of the CDR3 is TGTGCCAGCTCACCACCGAAAGGGTCTAGTGAGCAGTTCTTC. This encodes CASSPPKGSSEQFF.

The chain couples TRBV11-3 to TRBJ2-1, with 9 bases identical to TRBD1. This CDR3 has 16 amino acids. CDR1 and CDR2 (germline): SGHNT, YENEEA. V shed 1 base, J shed 3 bases, and the junction held 4 bases outside the gene matches. DNA of the CDR3: TGTGCCAGCAGCTTAGCCGGGACAGGGTACTACAATGAGCAGTTCTTC. Its translation: CASSLAGTGYYNEQFF.

The V call is TRBV29-1, the J call TRBJ1-4, with 7 nucleotides matching TRBD1. The ends lost 2 bases at V and 7 bases at J; junction bases unmatched: 7. The CDR3 covers 14 residues. Germline assignment: CDR1 SQVTM and CDR2 ANQGSEA. CDR3 amino acids: CSVERGGIGEKLFF. In DNA, the CDR3 is TGCAGCGTTGAAAGAGGGGGCATAGGTGAAAAACTGTTTTTT. The entire variable domain, with the rest obtained from reference TRBV29-1 and TRBJ1-4, is as follows: SAVISQKPSRDICQRGTSLTIQCQVDSQVTMMFWYRQQPGQSLTLIATANQGSEATYESGFVIDKFPISRPNLTFSTLTVSNMSPEDSSIYLCSVERGGIGEKLFFGSGTQLSVL.

The chain recombines TRBV27 with TRBJ2-2; D is uncertain. Trimming left V 2 bases short and J 5 bases short, with 3 bases between. This CDR3 comprises 12 residues. Germline CDR1 is MNHEY and CDR2 is SMNVEV (reference sequence). CDR3 protein: CASSLVTGELFF. The CDR3 DNA reads TGTGCCAGCAGTTTAGTAACCGGGGAGCTGTTTTTT.

This chain connects TRBV30 to TRBJ2-2; TRBD1 agrees at 7 bases. CDR3 length: 16 amino acids. The junction had 11 bases not matched to a gene; V was cut back by 1 base and J by 6 bases. Germline CDR1 GTSNPN, CDR2 SVGIG (reference sequence). The CDR3 DNA reads TGTGCCTGGAGTGCCCTATTCGAGACAGGGCCCGGGGAGCTGTTTTTT. This codes for CAWSALFETGPGELFF. The whole variable domain, remainder taken from reference TRBV30 and TRBJ2-2, is SQTIHQWPATLVQPVGSPLSLECTVEGTSNPNLYWYRQAAGRGLQLLFYSVGIGQISSEVPQNLSASRPQDRQFILSSKKLLLSDSGFYLCAWSALFETGPGELFFGEGSRLTVL.

The rearrangement uses TRBV9 and TRBJ1-1; TRBD1 aligns across 7 bases. The V gene's germline CDR1 is SGDLS and CDR2 YYNGEE. The CDR3 runs to 14 residues. Germline trimming cut 7 bases from V and 3 bases from J; bases unmatched to any gene: 9. The CDR3 is CASGRPGTDTEAFF. For the CDR3, the DNA is TGTGCCAGCGGACGCCCAGGGACAGACACTGAAGCTTTCTTT.

This sequence joins TRBV28 and TRBJ1-2; 8 nucleotides align to TRBD1. The CDR3 has 15 residues. The V gene end was trimmed by 4 bases and the J gene end by 0 bases; junction bases not matched to a gene: 4. Germline V lookup: CDR1 MDHEN, CDR2 SYDVKM. CDR3 DNA sequence: TGTGCCAGCAGTTGGGGACAGGCCACTAACTATGGCTACACCTTC. As protein: CASSWGQATNYGYTF.

Comments on this clone: Since no conserved phenylalanine or tryptophan closes the CDR3, a read error is the likely cause. The DNA is omitted, as the CDR3 cannot be located on it reliably, and the CDR3 follows TCRdb's listing. This chain joins TRBV21-1 and TRBJ2-7; the table's D gene call, TRBD1, was not cross checked with the DNA. TRBV21-1 is shown as a pseudogene. Both ends counted, the CDR3 spans 11 residues. This CDR3 reads CASSKDRGASL.

V is TRBV2 and J is TRBJ2-3; D unresolved. V lost 2 bases, J lost 3 bases, and 9 bases lay in between. The CDR3 length is 14 residues. CDR1 and CDR2 (germline): SNHLY, FYNNEI. The CDR3 here is CASSESRVTDTQYF. As DNA, the CDR3 is TGTGCCAGCAGTGAAAGTAGGGTAACAGATACGCAGTATTTT.

V usage is TRBV9 and J usage is TRBJ1-2; TRBD1 agrees at 7 bases. This CDR3 is built from 16 residues. The germline V gene has CDR1 SGDLS and CDR2 YYNGEE. V dropped 0 bases and J dropped 4; count of bases not matched to a gene: 9. CDR3 protein: CASSVEGGGGSYGYTF. The CDR3 region has the DNA TGTGCCAGCAGCGTAGAAGGGGGAGGGGGCAGCTATGGCTACACCTTC. Filled out from reference TRBV9 and TRBJ1-2, the complete variable domain reads DSGVTQTPKHLITATGQRVTLRCSPRSGDLSVYWYQQSLDQGLQFLIQYYNGEERAKGNILERFSAQQFPDLHSELNLSSLELGDSALYFCASSVEGGGGSYGYTFGSGTRLTVV.

Only one count was recorded for this clone. This chain joins TRBV7-3 and TRBJ2-2, with D hard to call. The CDR3 spans 12 residues. V was cut by 9 bases and J by 7 bases, with 12 bases left in between. Germline CDR1 SGHTA, CDR2 FQGTGA. This CDR3 is CASKAGRGELFF. The CDR3 region has the DNA TGTGCCAGTAAAGCAGGACGCGGGGAGCTGTTTTTT. The variable domain in full, with the rest retrieved from reference TRBV7-3 and TRBJ2-2, is GAGVSQTPSNKVTEKGKYVELRCDPISGHTALYWYRQSLGQGPEFLIYFQGTGAADDSGLPNDRFFAVRPEGSVSTLKIQRTERGDSAVYLCASKAGRGELFFGEGSRLTVL.

The chain combines TRBV13 with TRBJ1-6, with 9 positions matching TRBD1. Germline assignment: CDR1 PRHDT and CDR2 FYEKMQ (reference sequence). The CDR3 covers 15 residues. V shed 4 bases and J 3 bases; nucleotides not matched to a gene: 1. The CDR3 loop is CASSSDRGYNSPLHF. The CDR3 DNA follows: TGTGCCAGCAGCTCGGACAGGGGCTATAATTCACCCCTCCACTTT.

V and J are TRBV19 and TRBJ1-3; D unclear. The V gene's germline CDR1 is LNHDA and CDR2 SQIVND (reference sequence). Trimming took off 3 bases at V and 0 bases at J, with 12 bases between the two ends. The length of the CDR3 is 16 residues. The CDR3 DNA follows: TGTGCCAGTAGTATTATCGGGGTTTCCTCTGGAAACACCATATATTTT. This gives the protein CASSIIGVSSGNTIYF.

The CDR3 DNA is TGTGCCAGCAGTGAGACAGATGGTAGCAATCAGCCCCAGCATTTT. Protein: CASSETDGSNQPQHF. This rearrangement joins TRBV2 to TRBJ1-5, with a possible D match to TRBD1 (5 bases). The CDR3 has 15 amino acids. Germline V lookup: CDR1 SNHLY, CDR2 FYNNEI. V lost 3 bases, J lost 0 bases, and 9 bases lay in between.

A single count supports this clone. The genes are TRBV28 and TRBJ2-1; 7 bases agree with TRBD2. J was trimmed by 5 bases and V by 4 bases; bases with no gene match: 5. Germline CDR1 is MDHEN and CDR2 is SYDVKM. CDR3 size: 14 residues. The CDR3 sequence is CASSSGDYDNEQFF. The CDR3 DNA reads TGTGCCAGCAGTTCGGGGGACTACGACAATGAGCAGTTCTTC.

This clone was observed a single time. V usage is TRBV2 and J usage is TRBJ1-5; TRBD1 matches at 10 bases. The junction had 7 bases not matched to a gene; V was cut back by 6 bases and J by 5 bases. Germline V gene lookup returns CDR1 SNHLY and CDR2 FYNNEI. This CDR3 contains 15 residues. The CDR3 loop is CASSPRTGGDQPQHF. For the CDR3, the DNA is TGTGCCAGCAGCCCCCGGACAGGGGGAGATCAGCCCCAGCATTTT.

The genes are TRBV9 and TRBJ1-1; possibly TRBD1 for D (5 bases). This CDR3 comprises 15 residues. V dropped 0 bases and J dropped 1 base, with 10 bases sitting between them. Germline V gives CDR1 SGDLS, CDR2 YYNGEE. The CDR3 spells CASSVDGGTNTEAFF. The CDR3 DNA follows: TGTGCCAGCAGCGTAGATGGGGGGACGAACACTGAAGCTTTCTTT.

CDR3 loop: CASSVDPQTDYEQYF. The CDR3 DNA follows: TGTGCCAGCAGCGTAGACCCACAGACAGACTACGAGCAGTACTTC. V gene TRBV9 combines with J gene TRBJ2-5, with D perhaps matching TRBD1 (5 bases). The end of the DNA aligns better with TRBJ2-7, so the J call may be wrong. This CDR3 contains 15 residues. Germline V lookup: CDR1 SGDLS, CDR2 YYNGEE.

The chain couples TRBV19 to TRBJ2-5; D gene unclear. CDR1 is LNHDA, CDR2 SQIVND, per germline (reference sequence). The CDR3 extends over 13 amino acids. V was trimmed by 3 bases and J by 1 base, leaving 6 bases between them. The CDR3 DNA is TGTGCCAGTAGTATCAGTCCCCAAGAGACCCAGTACTTC. As protein: CASSISPQETQYF.

This clone was detected once. The chain uses TRBV6-6 and TRBJ1-6; TRBD1 matches 8 bases. The V segment lost 6 bases and the J segment 11 bases; nucleotides outside the gene matches: 3. CDR1 and CDR2 (germline): MNHNY, SVGAGI (reference sequence). This CDR3 comprises 12 residues. CDR3 bases: TGTGCCAGCAGGGGACAGGCGCCACCCCTCCACTTT. Translated: CASRGQAPPLHF.

CDR3 sequence (DNA): TGTGCCAGTAGCGTCGACGGCGGAAGCACAGATACGCAGTATTTT. It encodes CASSVDGGSTDTQYF. This chain connects TRBV19 to TRBJ2-3; D remains unclear. Per germline, CDR1 LNHDA and CDR2 SQIVND (reference sequence). Trimming took 6 bases from V and 0 from J, leaving 13 bases between them. There are 15 residues in the CDR3.

The chain carries TRBV27 and TRBJ1-5; D is unresolved. With 5 bases removed from V and 5 bases from J, the gap between germline ends came to 19 bases. This CDR3 has 16 amino acids. Per the germline V gene, CDR1 is MNHEY and CDR2 is SMNVEV (reference sequence). CDR3 region: CASSPLSTFPHQPQHF. CDR3 coding DNA: TGTGCCAGCAGTCCCCTTTCCACTTTCCCACATCAGCCCCAGCATTTT.

V is TRBV6-5 and J is TRBJ1-6; no clear D. Trimming pared 1 base from V and 8 bases from J, leaving 12 bases between. CDR3 length: 15 amino acids. Germline V CDR1 and CDR2: MNHEY, SVGAGI. CDR3 protein: CASSYFAGKDSPLHF. The CDR3 DNA reads TGTGCCAGCAGTTACTTCGCGGGAAAGGATTCACCCCTCCACTTT.

This chain joins TRBV10-3 and TRBJ1-2, with unresolved D. The CDR3 runs to 16 residues. V lost 0 bases and J lost 12, with 23 bases in between. Germline-derived CDR1 and CDR2 are ENHRY and SYGVKD. The CDR3 DNA is TGTGCCATCAGTGAGTCAATGAACAGCCCCATTATATACCACACCTTC. This sequence encodes CAISESMNSPIIYHTF.